These T cell receptor beta chains were read from a single sample in a study of cytotoxic CD8 clonotypes in ibrutinib-treated CLL. The data were produced by immunoSEQ multiplex PCR, yet TCRdb's version contains in-frame clones alone and is incomplete. The sample yields 25,000 to 35,000 clones, roughly 60% seen once. Sequenced material: PBMCs, taken before ibrutinib treatment. The receptors were gathered from a human donor with chronic lymphocytic leukemia. CDR3s include the opening cysteine and the closing phenylalanine or tryptophan.

14,TRBV11-2,TRBJ1-1,CASSLSYENTEAFF
14,TRBV5-5,TRBJ1-3,CASSLSPGGNTIYF
13,TRBV18,TRBJ2-7,CASSPHVGDEQYF
13,TRBV28,TRBJ1-2,CAAERGRRYGYTF
16,TRBV5-1,TRBJ2-2,CASSKGGPTHTGELFF
13,TRBV9,TRBJ2-3,CASSAILTDTQYF
13,TRBV19,TRBJ2-4,CASSIDRQNIQYF
14,TRBV7-6,TRBJ2-1,CASSLHESYNEQFF
14,TRBV7-9,TRBJ1-5,CASSEGVSNQPQHF
14,TRBV7-9,TRBJ2-5,CASSGRQGQETQYF
14,TRBV2,TRBJ1-3,CASSEQGWGNTIYF
14,TRBV5-1,TRBJ1-4,CASSLGRVEEKLFF
15,TRBV6-1,TRBJ2-5,CASSAQTGGEETQYF
14,TRBV2,TRBJ2-7,CASSDPPGIDEQYF
14,TRBV7-3,TRBJ2-7,CASRAGGPLCEQYF
14,TRBV11-2,TRBJ2-7,CASSLAGRFYEQYF
16,TRBV7-8,TRBJ2-5,CASSNNRGLARETQYF
12,TRBV6-5,TRBJ2-7,CASSYRGYEQYF
19,TRBV29-1,TRBJ2-6,CSVEAWDRGPNTGANVLTF
16,TRBV19,TRBJ1-3,CASALGGQFSGNTIYF
15,TRBV5-1,TRBJ2-1,CASSGAMDYANEQFF
15,TRBV6-1,TRBJ1-2,CASSEWPNRDYGYTF
16,TRBV7-8,TRBJ2-7,CASSLGGGVGTYEQYF
15,TRBV7-8,TRBJ2-5,CASSSQGTTQETQYF
12,TRBV7-6,TRBJ2-2,CASSPGFLELFF
12,TRBV10-2,TRBJ2-7,CASGGQLYEQYF
13,TRBV2,TRBJ1-1,CASSDREDTEAFF
13,TRBV19,TRBJ1-5,CASSLDLNQPQHF
12,TRBV25-1,TRBJ2-1,CASSARRKEQFF
13,TRBV5-4,TRBJ1-2,CASTPDSIYGYTF
14,TRBV4-1,TRBJ1-4,CASSQGQGTEKLFF
13,TRBV7-2,TRBJ2-1,CASRVRGFNEQFF
13,TRBV27,TRBJ2-5,CASSLAGFETQYF
16,TRBV27,TRBJ1-6,CASSPWTGLDNSPLHF
11,TRBV5-4,TRBJ1-2,CASSLETVHSF
13,TRBV7-2,TRBJ2-7,CASSYGLAGVHAF
11,TRBV7-8,TRBJ1-6,CASSSNSPLHF
16,TRBV5-1,TRBJ2-3,CASSEGQGMSTDTQYF
16,TRBV29-1,TRBJ2-1,CSVEPTSGRAFNEQFF
17,TRBV25-1,TRBJ2-1,CASSLGQGPVSYNEQFF
14,TRBV30,TRBJ2-5,CAWSVLGGDGTQYF
12,TRBV5-4,TRBJ2-3,CASSLGEYTQYF
17,TRBV7-2,TRBJ2-6,CASSSAGRQSRANVLTF
14,TRBV18,TRBJ1-2,CASSPPLTGEGYTF
14,TRBV5-1,TRBJ2-1,CASSLGTGYNEQFF
10,TRBV27,TRBJ2-1,CASSFGEQFF
13,TRBV6-6,TRBJ2-1,CASASGTYNEQFF
15,TRBV5-1,TRBJ2-2,CASSFGTGRVGELFF
13,TRBV19,TRBJ1-1,CASSLQAGTEAFF
15,TRBV19,TRBJ2-5,CASSPGWGEGETQYF
15,TRBV5-1,TRBJ2-3,CASRGTLSGTDTQYF